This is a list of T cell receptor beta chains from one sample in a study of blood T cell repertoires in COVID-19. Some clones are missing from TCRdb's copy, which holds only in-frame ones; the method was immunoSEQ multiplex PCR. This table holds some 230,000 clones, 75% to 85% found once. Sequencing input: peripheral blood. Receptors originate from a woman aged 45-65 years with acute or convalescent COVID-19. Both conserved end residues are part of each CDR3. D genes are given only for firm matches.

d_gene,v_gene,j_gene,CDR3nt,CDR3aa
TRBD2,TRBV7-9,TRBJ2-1,TGTGCCAGCAGCCCGCCGGCGGGAGGTGAGCAGTTCTTC,CASSPPAGGEQFF
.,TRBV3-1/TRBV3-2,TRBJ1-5,TGTGCCAGCAGCCAAGATCGCGCAACCCAGCCCCAGCATTTT,CASSQDRATQPQHF
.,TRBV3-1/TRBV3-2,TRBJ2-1,TGTGCCAGCAGCCAAGGGGGGGACAGTACTGAGCAGTTCTTC,CASSQGGDSTEQFF
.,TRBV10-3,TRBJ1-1,TGTGCCATCAGTGACCTCGCGGGGGGCAACACTGAAGCTTTCTTT,CAISDLAGGNTEAFF
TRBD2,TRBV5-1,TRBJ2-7,TGCGCCAGCAGCCCTCAAAGGGCTAGCGGGTCCTACGAGCAGTACTTC,CASSPQRASGSYEQYF
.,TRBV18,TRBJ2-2,TGTGCCAGCTCACCACCCCCGGGGAACACCGGGGAGCTGTTTTTT,CASSPPPGNTGELFF
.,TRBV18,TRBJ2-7,TGTGCCAGCTCACGAGAGTCCGTGAGAGAGCAGTACTTC,CASSRESVREQYF
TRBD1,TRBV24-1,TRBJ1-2,TGTGCCACCAGTGATTTCCCAGGGGGTGGAGGCTACACCTTC,CATSDFPGGGGYTF
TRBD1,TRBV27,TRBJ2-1,TGTGCCAGCAGTTTAGCCTGGACAGGGGGGTACAATGAGCAGTTCTTC,CASSLAWTGGYNEQFF
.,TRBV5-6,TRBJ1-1,TGTGCCAGCAGCTTGGACACCCGTCGGAACACTGAAGCTTTCTTT,CASSLDTRRNTEAFF
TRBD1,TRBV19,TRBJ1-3,TGTGCCAGTAGTATTTGGGACAGAAGAAACACCATATATTTT,CASSIWDRRNTIYF
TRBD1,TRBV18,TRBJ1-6,TGTGCCAGCTCACTTGTCTTTGGGACAGGGGATTCACCCCTCCACTTT,CASSLVFGTGDSPLHF
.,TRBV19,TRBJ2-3,TGTGCCAGTAAGGAGCGGAGCACAGATACGCAGTATTTT,CASKERSTDTQYF
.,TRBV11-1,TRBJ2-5,TGTGCCAGCAGCTTACAGGGGGAGGATGGAGAGACCCAGTACTTC,CASSLQGEDGETQYF